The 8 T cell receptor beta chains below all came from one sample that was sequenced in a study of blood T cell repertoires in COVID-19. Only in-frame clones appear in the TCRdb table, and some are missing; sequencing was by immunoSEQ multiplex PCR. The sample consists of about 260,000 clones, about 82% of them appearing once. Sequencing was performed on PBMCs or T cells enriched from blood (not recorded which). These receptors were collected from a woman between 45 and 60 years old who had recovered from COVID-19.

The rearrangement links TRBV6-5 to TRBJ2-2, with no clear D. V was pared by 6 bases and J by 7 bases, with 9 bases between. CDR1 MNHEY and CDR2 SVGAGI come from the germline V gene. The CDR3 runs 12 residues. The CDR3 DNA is TGTGCCAGCAGCGAGCGTTACGGGGAGCTGTTTTTT. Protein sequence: CASSERYGELFF.

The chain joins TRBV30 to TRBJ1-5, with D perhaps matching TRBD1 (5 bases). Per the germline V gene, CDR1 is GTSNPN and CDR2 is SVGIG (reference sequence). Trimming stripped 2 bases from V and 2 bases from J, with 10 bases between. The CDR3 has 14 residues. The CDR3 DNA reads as TGTGCCTGGAGTAGGTGGGGCGGCAATCAGCCCCAGCATTTT. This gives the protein CAWSRWGGNQPQHF.

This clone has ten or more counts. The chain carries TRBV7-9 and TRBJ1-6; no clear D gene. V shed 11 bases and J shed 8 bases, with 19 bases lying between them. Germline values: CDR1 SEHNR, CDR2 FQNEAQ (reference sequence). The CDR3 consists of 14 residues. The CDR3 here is CALRADPGDSPLHF. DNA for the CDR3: TGTGCCCTGAGGGCCGACCCCGGGGATTCACCCCTCCACTTT.

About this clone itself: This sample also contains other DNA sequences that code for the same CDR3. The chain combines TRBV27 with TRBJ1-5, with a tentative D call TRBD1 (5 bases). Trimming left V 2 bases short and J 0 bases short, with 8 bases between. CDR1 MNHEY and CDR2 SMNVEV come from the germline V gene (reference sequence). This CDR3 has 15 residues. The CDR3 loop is CASSLGQGSNQPQHF. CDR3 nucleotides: TGTGCCAGCAGTTTAGGCCAGGGTAGCAATCAGCCCCAGCATTTT.

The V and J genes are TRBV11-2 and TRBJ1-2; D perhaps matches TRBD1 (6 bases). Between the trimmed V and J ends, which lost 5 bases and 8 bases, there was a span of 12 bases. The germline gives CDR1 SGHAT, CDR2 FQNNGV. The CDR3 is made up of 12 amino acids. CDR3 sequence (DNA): TGTGCCAGCAGCCAAACAGGGTTAGGCTACACCTTC. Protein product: CASSQTGLGYTF.

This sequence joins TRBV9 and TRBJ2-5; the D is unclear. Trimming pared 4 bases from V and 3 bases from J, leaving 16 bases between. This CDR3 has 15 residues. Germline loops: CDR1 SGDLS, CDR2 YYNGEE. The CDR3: CASSFGARAEETQYF. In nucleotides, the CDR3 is TGTGCCAGCAGCTTCGGTGCCCGCGCTGAAGAGACCCAGTACTTC.

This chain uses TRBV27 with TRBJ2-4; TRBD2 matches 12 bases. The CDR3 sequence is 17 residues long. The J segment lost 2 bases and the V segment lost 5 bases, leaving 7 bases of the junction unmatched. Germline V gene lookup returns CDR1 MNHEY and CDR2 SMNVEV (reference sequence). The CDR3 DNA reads TGTGCCAGCAGTGCACGAACTAGCGGGGGGCCCAAAAACATTCAGTACTTC. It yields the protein CASSARTSGGPKNIQYF.

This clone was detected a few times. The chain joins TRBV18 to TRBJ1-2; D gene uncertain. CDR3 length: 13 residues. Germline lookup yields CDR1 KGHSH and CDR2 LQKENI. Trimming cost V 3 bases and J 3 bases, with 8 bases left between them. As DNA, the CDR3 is TGTGCCAGCTCACCTCTGGCAGACTATGGCTACACCTTC. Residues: CASSPLADYGYTF.